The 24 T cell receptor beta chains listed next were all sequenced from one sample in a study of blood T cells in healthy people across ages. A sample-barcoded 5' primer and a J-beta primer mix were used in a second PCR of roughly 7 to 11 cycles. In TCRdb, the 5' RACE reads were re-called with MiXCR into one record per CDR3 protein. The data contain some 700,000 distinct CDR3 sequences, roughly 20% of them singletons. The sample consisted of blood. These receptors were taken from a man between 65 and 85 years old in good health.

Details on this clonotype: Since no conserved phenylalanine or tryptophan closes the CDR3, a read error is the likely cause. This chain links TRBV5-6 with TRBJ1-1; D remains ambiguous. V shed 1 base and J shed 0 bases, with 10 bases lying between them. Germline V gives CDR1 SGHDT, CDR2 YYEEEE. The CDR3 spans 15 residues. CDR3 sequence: CASSLLVRMNTEAFL. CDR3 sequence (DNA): TGTGCCAGCAGCTTGCTCGTCAGGATGAACACTGAAGCTTTCTTA.

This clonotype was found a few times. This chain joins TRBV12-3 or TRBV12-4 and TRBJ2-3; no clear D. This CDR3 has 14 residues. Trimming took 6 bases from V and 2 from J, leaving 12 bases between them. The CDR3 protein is CASSPTLNTDTQYF. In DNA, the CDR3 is TGTGCCAGCAGCCCGACTCTTAACACAGATACGCAGTATTTT.

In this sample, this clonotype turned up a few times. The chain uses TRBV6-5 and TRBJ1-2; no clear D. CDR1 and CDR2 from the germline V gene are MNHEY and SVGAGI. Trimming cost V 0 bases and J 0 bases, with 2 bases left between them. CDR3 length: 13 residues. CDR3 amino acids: CASSYSANYGYTF. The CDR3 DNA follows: TGTGCCAGCAGTTACTCGGCTAACTATGGCTACACCTTC.

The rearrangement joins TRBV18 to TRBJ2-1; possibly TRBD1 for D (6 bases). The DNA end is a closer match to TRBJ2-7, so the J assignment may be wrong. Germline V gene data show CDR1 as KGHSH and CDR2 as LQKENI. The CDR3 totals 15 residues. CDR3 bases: TGTGCCAGCTCACCCGGACAGTTAAACTCCTACGAGCAGTACGTC. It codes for CASSPGQLNSYEQYV.

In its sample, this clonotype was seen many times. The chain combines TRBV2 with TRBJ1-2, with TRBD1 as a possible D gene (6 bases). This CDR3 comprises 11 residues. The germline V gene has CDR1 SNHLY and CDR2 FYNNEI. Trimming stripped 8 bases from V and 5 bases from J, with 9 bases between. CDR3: CASRQGYGYTF. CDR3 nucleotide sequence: TGTGCCAGCCGGCAGGGGTATGGCTACACCTTC.

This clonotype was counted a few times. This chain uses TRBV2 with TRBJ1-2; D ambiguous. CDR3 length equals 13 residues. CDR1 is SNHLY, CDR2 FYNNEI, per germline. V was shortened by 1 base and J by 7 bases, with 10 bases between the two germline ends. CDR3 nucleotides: TGTGCCAGCAGTGAAGGCCGACGGACTGGCTACACCTTC. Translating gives CASSEGRRTGYTF. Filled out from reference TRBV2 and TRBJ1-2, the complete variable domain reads EPEVTQTPSHQVTQMGQEVILRCVPISNHLYFYWYRQILGQKVEFLVSFYNNEISEKSEIFDDQFSVERPDGSNFTLKIRSTKLEDSAMYFCASSEGRRTGYTFGSGTRLTVV.

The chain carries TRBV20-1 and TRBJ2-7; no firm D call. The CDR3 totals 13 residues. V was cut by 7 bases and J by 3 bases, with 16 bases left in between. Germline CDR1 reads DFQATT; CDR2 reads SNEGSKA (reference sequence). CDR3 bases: TGCAGTGGGTCGGGTCTGGAGCTCTACGAGCAGTACTTC. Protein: CSGSGLELYEQYF.

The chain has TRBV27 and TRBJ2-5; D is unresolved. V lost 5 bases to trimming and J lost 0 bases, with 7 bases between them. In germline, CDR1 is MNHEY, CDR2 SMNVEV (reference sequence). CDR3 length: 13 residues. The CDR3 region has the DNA TGTGCCAGCAGTCCGAGGTACCAAGAGACCCAGTACTTC. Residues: CASSPRYQETQYF.

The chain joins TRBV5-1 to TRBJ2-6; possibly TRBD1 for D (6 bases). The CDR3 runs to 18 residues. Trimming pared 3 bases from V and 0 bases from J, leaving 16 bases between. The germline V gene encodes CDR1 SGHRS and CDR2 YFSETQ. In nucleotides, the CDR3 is TGCGCCAGCAGCTGGATGGGGGCCGCCAGCTCTGGGGCCAACGTCCTGACTTTC. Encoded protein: CASSWMGAASSGANVLTF.

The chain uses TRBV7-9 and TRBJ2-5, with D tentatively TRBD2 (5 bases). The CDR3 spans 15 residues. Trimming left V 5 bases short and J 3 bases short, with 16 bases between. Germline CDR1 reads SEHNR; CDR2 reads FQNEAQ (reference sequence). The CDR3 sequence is CASSPVVGGKETQYF. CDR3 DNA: TGTGCCAGCAGCCCAGTCGTAGGAGGTAAAGAGACCCAGTACTTC.

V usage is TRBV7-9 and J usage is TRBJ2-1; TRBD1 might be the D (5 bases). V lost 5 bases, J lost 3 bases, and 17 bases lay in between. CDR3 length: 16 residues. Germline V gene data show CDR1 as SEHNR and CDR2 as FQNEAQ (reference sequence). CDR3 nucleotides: TGTGCCAGCAGCGCCTTAACAGGCCTATTCTACAATGAGCAGTTCTTC. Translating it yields CASSALTGLFYNEQFF.

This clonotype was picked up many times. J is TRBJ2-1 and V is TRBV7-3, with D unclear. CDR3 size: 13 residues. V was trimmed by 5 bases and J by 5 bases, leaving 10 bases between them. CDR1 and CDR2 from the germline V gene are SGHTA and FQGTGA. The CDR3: CASSRARNNEQFF. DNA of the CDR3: TGTGCCAGCAGCCGGGCGAGAAACAATGAGCAGTTCTTC.

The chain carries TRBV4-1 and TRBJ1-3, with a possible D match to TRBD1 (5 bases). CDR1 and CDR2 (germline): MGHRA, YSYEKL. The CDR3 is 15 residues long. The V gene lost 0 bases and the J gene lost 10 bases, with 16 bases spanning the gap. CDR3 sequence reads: CASSQEPGEGRTIYF. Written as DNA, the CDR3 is TGCGCCAGCAGCCAAGAACCCGGGGAGGGGAGAACCATATATTTT.

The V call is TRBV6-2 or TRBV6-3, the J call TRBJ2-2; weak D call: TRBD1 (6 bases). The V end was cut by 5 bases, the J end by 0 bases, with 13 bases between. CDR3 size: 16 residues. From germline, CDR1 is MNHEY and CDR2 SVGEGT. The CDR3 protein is CASSRQALANTGELFF. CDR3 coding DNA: TGTGCCAGCAGTCGACAGGCTTTAGCGAACACCGGGGAGCTGTTTTTT.

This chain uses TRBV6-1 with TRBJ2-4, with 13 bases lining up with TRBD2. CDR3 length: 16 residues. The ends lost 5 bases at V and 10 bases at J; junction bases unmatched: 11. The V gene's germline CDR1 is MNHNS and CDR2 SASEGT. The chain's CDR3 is CASSLGLAGEQGIQYF. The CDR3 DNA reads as TGTGCCAGCAGTTTAGGACTAGCGGGGGAACAAGGGATTCAGTACTTC.

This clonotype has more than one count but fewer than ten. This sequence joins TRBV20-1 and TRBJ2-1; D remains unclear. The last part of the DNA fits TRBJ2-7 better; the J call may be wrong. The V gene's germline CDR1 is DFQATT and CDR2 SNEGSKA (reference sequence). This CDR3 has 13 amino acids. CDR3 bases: TGCAGTGCTAGAGCCCCTGACACCTACGAGCAGTACTTC. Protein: CSARAPDTYEQYF.

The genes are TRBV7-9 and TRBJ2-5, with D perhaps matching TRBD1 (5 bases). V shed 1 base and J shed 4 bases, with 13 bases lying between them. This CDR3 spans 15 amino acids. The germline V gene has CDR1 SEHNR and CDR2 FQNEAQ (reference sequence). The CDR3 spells CASSLERGVRETQYF. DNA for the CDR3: TGTGCCAGCAGCTTAGAAAGGGGCGTGCGAGAGACCCAGTACTTC.

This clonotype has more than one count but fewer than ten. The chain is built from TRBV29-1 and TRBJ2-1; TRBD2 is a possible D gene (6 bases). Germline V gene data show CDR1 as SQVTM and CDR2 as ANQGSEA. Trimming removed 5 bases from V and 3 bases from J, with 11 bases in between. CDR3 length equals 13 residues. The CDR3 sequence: CSVTAGFYNEQFF. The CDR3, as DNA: TGCAGCGTTACAGCGGGCTTCTACAATGAGCAGTTCTTC.

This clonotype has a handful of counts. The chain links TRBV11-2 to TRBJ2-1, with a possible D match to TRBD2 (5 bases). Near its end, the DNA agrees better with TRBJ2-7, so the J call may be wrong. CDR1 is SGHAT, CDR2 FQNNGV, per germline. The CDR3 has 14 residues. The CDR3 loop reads CASSPDALGRAQYF. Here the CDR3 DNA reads TGTGCCAGCAGCCCTGACGCTCTAGGGCGGGCGCAGTACTTC.

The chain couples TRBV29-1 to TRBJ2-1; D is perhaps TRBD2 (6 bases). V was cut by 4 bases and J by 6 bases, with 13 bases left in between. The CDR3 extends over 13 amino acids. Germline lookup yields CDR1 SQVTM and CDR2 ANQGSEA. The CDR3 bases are TGCAGCGTTGCGGCGGACTACTTCAATGAGCAGTTCTTC. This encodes CSVAADYFNEQFF.

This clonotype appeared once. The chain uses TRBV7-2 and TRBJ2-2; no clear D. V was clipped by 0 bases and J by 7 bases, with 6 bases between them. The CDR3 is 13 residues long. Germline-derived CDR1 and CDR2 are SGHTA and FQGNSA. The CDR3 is CASSLAWGGELFF. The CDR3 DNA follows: TGTGCCAGCAGCTTAGCCTGGGGCGGGGAGCTGTTTTTT.

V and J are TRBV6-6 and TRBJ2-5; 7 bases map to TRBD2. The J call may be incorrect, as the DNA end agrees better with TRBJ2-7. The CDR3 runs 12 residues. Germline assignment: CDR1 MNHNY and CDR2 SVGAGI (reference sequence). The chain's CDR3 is CASSTPGGEQYF. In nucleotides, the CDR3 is TGTGCCAGCAGTACCCCGGGGGGCGAGCAGTACTTC.

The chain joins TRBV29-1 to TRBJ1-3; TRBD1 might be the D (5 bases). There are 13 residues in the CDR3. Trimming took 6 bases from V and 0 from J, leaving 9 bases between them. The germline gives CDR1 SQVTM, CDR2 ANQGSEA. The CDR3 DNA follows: TGCAGCGTCGGGACTAACTCTGGAAACACCATATATTTT. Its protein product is CSVGTNSGNTIYF.

The CDR3 sequence is CASRYGEGQGDEQFF. The CDR3 DNA reads TGTGCCAGCAGGTATGGGGAAGGTCAAGGAGATGAGCAGTTCTTC. The rearrangement joins TRBV11-2 to TRBJ2-1; D remains unclear. Trimming shortened V by 6 bases and J by 8 bases, and 20 bases separated the two germline ends. The germline V gene has CDR1 SGHAT and CDR2 FQNNGV. The CDR3 length is 15 residues.